The next 4 T cell receptor beta chains were all read from a single sample in a study of shared clonotypes between healthy human individuals. This table comes from immunoSEQ multiplex PCR, and its TCRdb copy is limited to in-frame clones, with some not included. The sample includes roughly 1.4 million clones, around 98.5% of them seen just once. Sequencing input: naive CD4+ T cells sorted from blood. Specified subset: CD45RA+ positively selected. Receptors were obtained from a young man in good health.

The chain carries TRBV5-5 and TRBJ1-5; D is unresolved. Germline assignment: CDR1 SGHKS and CDR2 YYEKEE (reference sequence). The CDR3 has 18 residues. Between the trimmed V and J ends, which lost 4 bases and 4 bases, there was a span of 24 bases. The CDR3 is CASSLGRSREGLNQPQHF. CDR3 coding DNA: TGTGCCAGCAGCCTAGGGAGGTCTAGAGAGGGATTGAATCAGCCCCAGCATTTT.

The chain has TRBV6-5 and TRBJ2-2; D is unclear. The CDR3 contains 13 residues. V was trimmed by 5 bases and J by 4 bases, leaving 8 bases between them. Germline V gene data show CDR1 as MNHEY and CDR2 as SVGAGI. The CDR3 sequence is CASSNLATGELFF. Here the CDR3 DNA reads TGTGCCAGCAGTAACCTTGCCACCGGGGAGCTGTTTTTT.

The genes are TRBV15 and TRBJ2-1, with 10 positions matching TRBD1. Germline V gene data show CDR1 as LNHNV and CDR2 as YYDKDF (reference sequence). This CDR3 has 15 amino acids. With 4 bases clipped from V and 8 bases from J, the junction kept 8 bases outside the gene matches. The CDR3 here is CATSTRGTGVDEQFF. CDR3 bases: TGTGCCACCAGCACTAGGGGGACAGGGGTTGATGAGCAGTTCTTC.

This sequence joins TRBV28 and TRBJ1-1, with a tentative D call TRBD1 (5 bases). V gave up 1 base and J gave up 11 bases, with 11 bases separating them. Looked up from germline, CDR1 is MDHEN and CDR2 is SYDVKM. This CDR3 is 12 amino acids long. The CDR3: CASSLYEGQAFF. CDR3 in DNA: TGTGCCAGCAGTTTATACGAGGGGCAGGCTTTCTTT. Supplemented by reference TRBV28 and TRBJ1-1, the full variable domain reads DVKVTQSSRYLVKRTGEKVFLECVQDMDHENMFWYRQDPGLGLRLIYFSYDVKMKEKGDIPEGYSVSREKKERFSLILESASTNQTSMYLCASSLYEGQAFFGQGTRLTVV.